This entry describes one T cell receptor (beta chain). Antigen unknown. This entry is derived from a study of CD8 T cells in ankylosing spondylitis. Scientists made TCR beta libraries using quantitative 5'-RACE with molecular barcodes. TCRdb itself ran the 5' RACE reads through MiXCR, one entry per CDR3 protein. The sample has roughly 450,000 distinct CDR3 sequences, approximately 26% seen once. The CDR3 is 15 amino acids. Trimming left V 5 bases short and J 2 bases short, with 17 bases between. Looked up from germline, CDR1 is DFQATT and CDR2 is SNEGSKA (reference sequence). Study outcomes and limitations: Reportedly, matched ankylosing spondylitis synovial fluid was significantly enriched for disease-linked clones. Characteristic of ankylosing spondylitis blood, it appeared, was a TCR beta motif comprising 7 to 9 highly homologous variants.

The sequenced material came from blood, either unsorted or a sorted T cell fraction (not recorded which). The V gene is TRBV20-1, the J gene TRBJ2-3; D is perhaps TRBD2 (5 bases). The origin of this receptor is a male donor with ankylosing spondylitis. CDR3 sequence: CSAPKGGVSTDTQYF. The CDR3 nucleotides are TGCAGTGCTCCAAAAGGAGGTGTCTCCACAGATACGCAGTATTTT.